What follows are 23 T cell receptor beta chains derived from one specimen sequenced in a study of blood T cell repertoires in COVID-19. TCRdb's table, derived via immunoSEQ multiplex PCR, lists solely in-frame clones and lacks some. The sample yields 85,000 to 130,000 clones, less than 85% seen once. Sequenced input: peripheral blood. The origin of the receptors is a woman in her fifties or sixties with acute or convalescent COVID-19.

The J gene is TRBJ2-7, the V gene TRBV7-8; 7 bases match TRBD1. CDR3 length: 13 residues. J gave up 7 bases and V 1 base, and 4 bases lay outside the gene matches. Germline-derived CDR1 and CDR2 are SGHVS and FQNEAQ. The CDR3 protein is CASSLDQQGEQYF. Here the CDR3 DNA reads TGTGCCAGCAGCTTAGATCAACAGGGGGAGCAGTACTTC.

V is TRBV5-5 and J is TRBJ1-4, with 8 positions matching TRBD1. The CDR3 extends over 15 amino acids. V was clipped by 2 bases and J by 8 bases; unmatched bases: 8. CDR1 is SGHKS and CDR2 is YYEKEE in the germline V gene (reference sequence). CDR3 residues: CASSFPQGAGEKLFF. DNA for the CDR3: TGTGCCAGCAGCTTCCCTCAGGGGGCAGGGGAAAAACTGTTTTTT.

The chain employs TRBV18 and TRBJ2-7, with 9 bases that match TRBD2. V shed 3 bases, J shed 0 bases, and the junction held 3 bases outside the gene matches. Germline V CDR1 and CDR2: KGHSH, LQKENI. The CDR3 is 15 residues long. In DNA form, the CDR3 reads TGTGCCAGCTCACCGATAGCGGGGGCCTCCTACGAGCAGTACTTC. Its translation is CASSPIAGASYEQYF.

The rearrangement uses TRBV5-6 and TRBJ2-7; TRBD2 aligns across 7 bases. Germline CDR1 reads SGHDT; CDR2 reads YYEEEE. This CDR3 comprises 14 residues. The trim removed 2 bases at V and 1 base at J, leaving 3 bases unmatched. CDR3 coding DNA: TGTGCCAGCAGCTTTAGCGGGCCTTCCTACGAGCAGTACTTC. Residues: CASSFSGPSYEQYF.

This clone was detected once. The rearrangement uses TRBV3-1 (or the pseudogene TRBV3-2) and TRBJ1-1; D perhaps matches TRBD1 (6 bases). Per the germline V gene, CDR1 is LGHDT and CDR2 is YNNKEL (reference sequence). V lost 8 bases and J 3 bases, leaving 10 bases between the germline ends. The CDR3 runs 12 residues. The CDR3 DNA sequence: TGTGCCAGCTCGAACAGGGACACTGAAGCTTTCTTT. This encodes CASSNRDTEAFF.

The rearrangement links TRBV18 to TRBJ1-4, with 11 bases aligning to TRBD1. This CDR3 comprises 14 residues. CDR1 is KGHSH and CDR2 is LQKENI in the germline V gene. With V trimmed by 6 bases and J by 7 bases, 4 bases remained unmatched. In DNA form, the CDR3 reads TGTGCCAGCTCCCCGGACAGGGGGCCTGAAAAACTGTTTTTT. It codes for CASSPDRGPEKLFF.

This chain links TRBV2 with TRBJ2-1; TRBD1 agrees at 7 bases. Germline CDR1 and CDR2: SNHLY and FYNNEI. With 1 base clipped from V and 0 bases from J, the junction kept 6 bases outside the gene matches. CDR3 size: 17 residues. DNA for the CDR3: TGTGCCAGCAGTGAAGTTGGGACAGCCAGCTCCTACAATGAGCAGTTCTTC. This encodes CASSEVGTASSYNEQFF.

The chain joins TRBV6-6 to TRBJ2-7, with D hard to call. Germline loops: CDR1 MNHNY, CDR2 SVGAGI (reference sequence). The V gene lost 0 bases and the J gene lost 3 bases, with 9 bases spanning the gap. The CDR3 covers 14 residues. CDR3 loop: CASSYSQNRYEQYF. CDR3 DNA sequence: TGTGCCAGCAGTTACTCACAGAACCGCTACGAGCAGTACTTC.

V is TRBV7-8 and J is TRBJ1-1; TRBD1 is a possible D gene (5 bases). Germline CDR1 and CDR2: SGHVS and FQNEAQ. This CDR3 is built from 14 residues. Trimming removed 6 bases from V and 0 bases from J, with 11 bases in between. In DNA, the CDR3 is TGTGCCAGCAGGTCGACAGAAGTGAACACTGAAGCTTTCTTT. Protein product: CASRSTEVNTEAFF.

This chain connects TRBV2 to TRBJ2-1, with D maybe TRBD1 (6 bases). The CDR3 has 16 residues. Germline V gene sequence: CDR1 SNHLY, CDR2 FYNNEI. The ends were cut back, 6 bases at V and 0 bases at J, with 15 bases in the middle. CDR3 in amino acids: CASRDETGSSYNEQFF. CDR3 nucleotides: TGTGCCAGCAGGGATGAAACAGGGAGCTCCTACAATGAGCAGTTCTTC.

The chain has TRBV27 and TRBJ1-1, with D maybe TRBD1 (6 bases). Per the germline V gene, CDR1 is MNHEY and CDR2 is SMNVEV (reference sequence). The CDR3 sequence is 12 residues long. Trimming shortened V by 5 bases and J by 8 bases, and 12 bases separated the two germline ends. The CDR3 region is CASSHPGTEAFF. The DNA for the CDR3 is TGTGCCAGCAGTCACCCCGGGACAGAAGCTTTCTTT.

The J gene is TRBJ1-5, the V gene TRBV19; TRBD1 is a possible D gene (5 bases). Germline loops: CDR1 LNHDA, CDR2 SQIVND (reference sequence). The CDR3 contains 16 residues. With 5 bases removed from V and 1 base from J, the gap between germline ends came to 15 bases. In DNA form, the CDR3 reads TGTGCCAGTAGTGGACGGGGGGGGAAGAGCAATCAGCCCCAGCATTTT. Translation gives CASSGRGGKSNQPQHF.

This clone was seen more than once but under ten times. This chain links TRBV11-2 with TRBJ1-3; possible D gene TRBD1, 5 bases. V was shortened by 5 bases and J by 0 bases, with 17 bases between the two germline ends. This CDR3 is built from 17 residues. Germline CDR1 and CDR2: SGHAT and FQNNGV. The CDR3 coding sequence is TGTGCCAGCAGCCAGGCGGGGCCTTCCTTCTCTGGAAACACCATATATTTT. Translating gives CASSQAGPSFSGNTIYF.

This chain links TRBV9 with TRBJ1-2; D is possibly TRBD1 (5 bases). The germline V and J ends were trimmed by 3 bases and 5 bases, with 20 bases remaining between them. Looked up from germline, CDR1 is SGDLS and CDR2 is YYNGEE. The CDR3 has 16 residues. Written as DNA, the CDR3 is TGTGCCAGCAGCGCCCCAGGACAACCCAAGGAGTATGGCTACACCTTC. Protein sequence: CASSAPGQPKEYGYTF.

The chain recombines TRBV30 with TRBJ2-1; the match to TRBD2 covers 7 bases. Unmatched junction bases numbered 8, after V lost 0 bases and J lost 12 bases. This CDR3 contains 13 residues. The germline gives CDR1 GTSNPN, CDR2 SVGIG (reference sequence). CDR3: CAWSVTLERGQFF. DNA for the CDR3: TGTGCCTGGAGTGTAACCCTGGAGCGGGGGCAGTTCTTC.

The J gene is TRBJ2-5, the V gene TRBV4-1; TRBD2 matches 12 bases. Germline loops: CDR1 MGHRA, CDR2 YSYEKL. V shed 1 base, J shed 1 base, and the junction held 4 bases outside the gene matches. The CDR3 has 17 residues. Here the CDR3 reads CASSQGLAGAIQETQYF. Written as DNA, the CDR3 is TGCGCCAGCAGCCAAGGACTAGCGGGGGCCATCCAAGAGACCCAGTACTTC.

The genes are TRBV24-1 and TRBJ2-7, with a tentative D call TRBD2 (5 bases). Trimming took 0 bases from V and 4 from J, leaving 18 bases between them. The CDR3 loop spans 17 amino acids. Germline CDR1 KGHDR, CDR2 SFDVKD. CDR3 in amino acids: CATSDLLAGRNAYEQYF. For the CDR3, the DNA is TGTGCCACCAGTGATTTGCTAGCAGGACGGAACGCATACGAGCAGTACTTC.

CDR3 bases: TGTGCCAGCAGCGCTCGGGACAGGGGGCTTGAAAGCGTGAATCAGCCCCAGCATTTT. Amino acid sequence: CASSARDRGLESVNQPQHF. The gene calls are TRBV21-1 and TRBJ1-5; TRBD1 is the table's D call and was not checked against the DNA. TRBV21-1 is labeled a pseudogene. The CDR3 sequence is 19 residues long.

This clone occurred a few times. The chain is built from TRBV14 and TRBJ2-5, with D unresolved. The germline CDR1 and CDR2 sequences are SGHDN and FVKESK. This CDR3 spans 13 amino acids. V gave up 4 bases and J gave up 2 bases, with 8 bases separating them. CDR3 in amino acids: CASSRNKQETQYF. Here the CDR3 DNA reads TGTGCCAGCAGCCGAAACAAACAAGAGACCCAGTACTTC. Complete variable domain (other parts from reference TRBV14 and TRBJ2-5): EAGVTQFPSHSVIEKGQTVTLRCDPISGHDNLYWYRRVMGKEIKFLLHFVKESKQDESGMPNNRFLAERTGGTYSTLKVQPAELEDSGVYFCASSRNKQETQYFGPGTRLLVL.

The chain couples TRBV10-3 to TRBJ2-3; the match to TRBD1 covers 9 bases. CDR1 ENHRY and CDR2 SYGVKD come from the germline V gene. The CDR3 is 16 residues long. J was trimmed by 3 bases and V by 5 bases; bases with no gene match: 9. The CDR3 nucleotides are TGTGCCATCAGTACCCAAACCGGGACAGGGACAGATACGCAGTATTTT. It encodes CAISTQTGTGTDTQYF.

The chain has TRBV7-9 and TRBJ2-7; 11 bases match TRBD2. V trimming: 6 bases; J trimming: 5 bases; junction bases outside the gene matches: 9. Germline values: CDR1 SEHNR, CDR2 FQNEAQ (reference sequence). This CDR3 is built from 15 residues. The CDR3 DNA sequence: TGTGCCAGCAGGGCCTTTAGCGGGGGGGCCGACGAGCAGTACTTC. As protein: CASRAFSGGADEQYF.

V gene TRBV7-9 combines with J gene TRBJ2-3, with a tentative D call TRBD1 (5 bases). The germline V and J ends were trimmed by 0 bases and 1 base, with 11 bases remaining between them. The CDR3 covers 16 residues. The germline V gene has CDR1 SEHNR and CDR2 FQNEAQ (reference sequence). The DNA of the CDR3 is TGTGCCAGCAGCTTAGCGCTGATACAGGGCACAGATACGCAGTATTTT. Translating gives CASSLALIQGTDTQYF.

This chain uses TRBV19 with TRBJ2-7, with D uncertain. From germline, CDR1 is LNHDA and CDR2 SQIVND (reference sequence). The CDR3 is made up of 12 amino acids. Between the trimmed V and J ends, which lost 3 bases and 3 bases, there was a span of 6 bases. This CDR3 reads CASSMAGYEQYF. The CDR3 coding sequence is TGTGCCAGTAGTATGGCAGGCTACGAGCAGTACTTC.